The 16 T cell receptor beta chains listed next were all sequenced from one sample in a study of identical twins. Via MiXCR, TCRdb re-called the 5' RACE reads, giving one row per CDR3 protein. The sample has 550,000 to 700,000 distinct CDR3 sequences, 21% seen once. The same sample was also used in a study of T cells expressing NK-cell markers.

The sequencing input was PBMCs. The receptors come from a woman aged 18-29 years in good health.

This clonotype has just a few counts. The gene calls are TRBV7-2 and TRBJ1-6; 9 bases line up with TRBD1. Germline V lookup: CDR1 SGHTA, CDR2 FQGNSA. The CDR3 contains 15 residues. J lost 9 bases, V lost 0 bases, and 3 bases had no gene match. CDR3: CASSLAGQGSSPLHF. The CDR3 nucleotides are TGTGCCAGCAGCTTAGCAGGACAGGGGAGTTCACCCCTCCACTTT.

The rearrangement links TRBV21-1 to TRBJ2-7; the table's D gene call, TRBD2, was not cross checked with the DNA. TRBV21-1 is a recognized pseudogene. This CDR3 has 17 residues. The CDR3 nucleotides read TGTGCCAGCAGCAAGGGACTAGCGGGGAATATCAACTACGAGCAGTACTTC. Protein: CASSKGLAGNINYEQYF.

This clonotype turned up a few times. The genes are TRBV12-3 or TRBV12-4 and TRBJ2-3; 10 bases align to TRBD2. The CDR3 extends over 16 amino acids. The junction had 13 bases not matched to a gene; V was cut back by 5 bases and J by 8 bases. The CDR3 spells CASSRRASGGAFTQYF. The CDR3, as DNA: TGTGCCAGCAGTCGCCGAGCGAGCGGGGGGGCCTTTACGCAGTATTTT.

J is TRBJ2-7 and V is TRBV6-5; 9 positions match TRBD2. Germline loops: CDR1 MNHEY, CDR2 SVGAGI. This CDR3 region has 14 residues. V lost 2 bases, J lost 2 bases, and 1 base stayed unmatched. CDR3 sequence (DNA): TGTGCCAGCAGTTACGAGCGGGGGGCCTACGAGCAGTACTTC. It encodes CASSYERGAYEQYF.

This clonotype appeared a few times. The V call is TRBV24-1, the J call TRBJ2-1; D not certain. CDR3 length: 12 residues. The V gene's germline CDR1 is KGHDR and CDR2 SFDVKD. Between the trimmed V and J ends, which lost 3 bases and 10 bases, there was a span of 9 bases. CDR3 in DNA: TGTGCCACCAGTGATGAAGAGAGGGAGCAGTTCTTC. Amino acid sequence: CATSDEEREQFF.

There are a few counts of this clonotype. V gene TRBV5-5 combines with J gene TRBJ2-7; D is possibly TRBD1 or TRBD2 (5 bases each). CDR3 length equals 18 residues. The V gene lost 1 base and the J gene lost 5 bases, with 25 bases spanning the gap. Germline V gene lookup returns CDR1 SGHKS and CDR2 YYEKEE (reference sequence). The CDR3, as DNA: TGTGCCAGCAGCTTGACGGCAGGGACCCCCGTGCCTCCTAACGAGCAGTACTTC. This codes for CASSLTAGTPVPPNEQYF. Together with reference TRBV5-5 and TRBJ2-7, the CDR3 gives the full variable domain: DAGVTQSPTHLIKTRGQQVTLRCSPISGHKSVSWYQQVLGQGPQFIFQYYEKEERGRGNFPDRFSARQFPNYSSELNVNALLLGDSALYLCASSLTAGTPVPPNEQYFGPGTRLTVT.

Turning to this clonotype: This CDR3 fails to terminate in the conserved phenylalanine or tryptophan, so it likely reflects a read error. The chain joins TRBV27 to TRBJ2-7, with D perhaps matching TRBD2 (6 bases). The CDR3 consists of 17 residues. V lost 2 bases, J lost 2 bases, and 19 bases lay in between. Germline V gives CDR1 MNHEY, CDR2 SMNVEV (reference sequence). The CDR3 loop is CASSLRGGMDFAYEQYI. In DNA form, the CDR3 reads TGTGCCAGCAGTTTAAGGGGCGGGATGGATTTTGCCTACGAGCAGTACATC.

This clonotype occurred many times. The chain uses TRBV5-6 and TRBJ1-2; D may be TRBD1 (5 bases). Germline V gene lookup returns CDR1 SGHDT and CDR2 YYEEEE. V dropped 0 bases and J dropped 4 bases, with 7 bases sitting between them. The CDR3 is 13 residues long. The CDR3 bases are TGTGCCAGCAGCTTGGCCGGGACCTATGGCTACACCTTC. Protein product: CASSLAGTYGYTF. Filled out from reference TRBV5-6 and TRBJ1-2, the complete variable domain reads DAGVTQSPTHLIKTRGQQVTLRCSPKSGHDTVSWYQQALGQGPQFIFQYYEEEERQRGNFPDRFSGHQFPNYSSELNVNALLLGDSALYLCASSLAGTYGYTFGSGTRLTVV.

This clonotype was counted only a few times. The rearrangement uses TRBV4-3 and TRBJ1-1; TRBD1 matches 7 bases. V lost 5 bases, J lost 3 bases, and 9 bases stayed unmatched. The CDR3 extends over 15 amino acids. CDR1 LGHNA and CDR2 YSLEER come from the germline V gene. This CDR3 is CASSDGTASYTEAFF. CDR3 nucleotides: TGCGCCAGCAGCGACGGGACAGCGAGTTACACTGAAGCTTTCTTT.

The chain carries TRBV10-3 and TRBJ2-1; D gene unclear. V dropped 7 bases and J dropped 1 base, with 14 bases sitting between them. CDR3 length: 15 amino acids. Germline values: CDR1 ENHRY, CDR2 SYGVKD. Here the CDR3 DNA reads TGTGCCATCACCGAGCGTAGGGAATCCTACAATGAGCAGTTCTTC. It yields the protein CAITERRESYNEQFF.

This clonotype turned up a few times. This chain links TRBV7-3 with TRBJ2-1; D might be TRBD1 (5 bases). CDR3 size: 13 residues. Germline V gene data show CDR1 as SGHTA and CDR2 as FQGTGA. Trimming shortened V by 2 bases and J by 8 bases, and 10 bases separated the two germline ends. The CDR3 reads CASSLSQGHEQFF. CDR3 nucleotides: TGTGCCAGCAGCTTATCCCAGGGCCATGAGCAGTTCTTC.

J is TRBJ1-5 and V is TRBV6-1; a weak D match, TRBD1 (5 bases). The CDR3 is made up of 14 amino acids. Trimming removed 9 bases at V and 2 bases at J, with 14 bases between. Germline values: CDR1 MNHNS, CDR2 SASEGT. The CDR3 nucleotides are TGTGCCAGTGGGCCCCAGGGCGGCAATCAGCCCCAGCATTTT. Translation: CASGPQGGNQPQHF.

This clonotype was seen ten or more times. The J gene is TRBJ2-5, the V gene TRBV7-9, with 7 bases that match TRBD2. Germline-derived CDR1 and CDR2 are SEHNR and FQNEAQ (reference sequence). V was clipped by 4 bases and J by 5 bases; unmatched bases: 7. The CDR3 is made up of 14 amino acids. CDR3 sequence: CASSSPRGSETQYF. In nucleotides, the CDR3 is TGTGCCAGCAGCTCCCCGCGGGGGTCTGAGACCCAGTACTTC.

This chain links TRBV7-9 with TRBJ2-2; D gene uncertain. Trimming removed 7 bases from V and 1 base from J, with 16 bases in between. Germline CDR1 SEHNR, CDR2 FQNEAQ (reference sequence). The CDR3 has 16 amino acids. The CDR3 here is CASKTSLPGNTGELFF. The CDR3 DNA follows: TGTGCCAGCAAAACCTCACTCCCGGGGAACACCGGGGAGCTGTTTTTT.

The chain combines TRBV7-9 with TRBJ2-1, with a weak D call TRBD2 (6 bases). The length of the CDR3 is 12 residues. CDR1 is SEHNR, CDR2 FQNEAQ, per germline (reference sequence). Between the trimmed V and J ends, which lost 8 bases and 8 bases, there was a span of 13 bases. The CDR3 protein is CASALGGDEQFF. In DNA form, the CDR3 reads TGTGCCAGCGCGTTGGGCGGGGATGAGCAGTTCTTC.

This clonotype has more than one count but fewer than ten. The rearrangement joins TRBV11-2 to TRBJ2-7; 7 nucleotides line up with TRBD2. The CDR3 has 16 amino acids. The germline V gene encodes CDR1 SGHAT and CDR2 FQNNGV. The V and J ends lost 1 base and 0 bases, in that order; junction bases with no gene match: 6. The CDR3 DNA follows: TGTGCCAGCAGCTTAGCACCGGGAGGTTTCTCCTACGAGCAGTACTTC. Encoded protein: CASSLAPGGFSYEQYF. Full variable domain (remainder filled in from reference TRBV11-2 and TRBJ2-7): EAGVAQSPRYKIIEKRQSVAFWCNPISGHATLYWYQQILGQGPKLLIQFQNNGVVDDSQLPKDRFSAERLKGVDSTLKIQPAKLEDSAVYLCASSLAPGGFSYEQYFGPGTRLTVT.